This T cell receptor (beta chain) was documented in a study of glioma-infiltrating T cells. Amplification of TCR alpha and beta CDR3 regions from RNA used iRepertoire nested multiplex PCR. TCRdb re-derived calls from the multiplex PCR reads in MiXCR, one entry per CDR3 protein. The sample holds 44,000 or so distinct CDR3 sequences, around 20% seen once. The germline CDR1 and CDR2 sequences are SEHNR and FQNEAQ (reference sequence). The CDR3 loop spans 13 amino acids. The ends were cut back, 7 bases at V and 3 bases at J, with 13 bases in the middle. This clonotype has at least ten counts. The TCR was taken from a human donor with low-grade glioma or glioblastoma, undergoing nonglioma brain surgery, or in good health (not recorded which). The genes are TRBV7-9 and TRBJ2-7; tentatively, D is TRBD1 (6 bases). Sequenced: glioma tissue, nonneoplastic brain tissue, or PBMCs (not recorded which). CDR3: CASTKGQLYEQYF. Written as DNA, the CDR3 is TGTGCCAGCACTAAAGGACAGCTCTACGAGCAGTACTTC.